Only a few counts were recorded for the clone carrying this TCR beta chain. This sample is part of a study of T cells in Graves' hyperthyroidism and ophthalmopathy. Trimming cost V 6 bases and J 2 bases, with 18 bases left between them. Germline V gene data show CDR1 as SQVTM and CDR2 as ANQGSEA. The CDR3 is made up of 15 amino acids. TCR beta CDR3 regions were amplified from RNA. First-round RT-PCR with HTBI primers amplified the TCR CDR3 region. TCRdb called the multiplex PCR reads again in MiXCR, with one record for every CDR3 protein. The table has about 540,000 distinct CDR3 sequences, around 45% seen once.

The receptor was isolated from a woman aged 18-29 years with Graves' hyperthyroidism. This chain links TRBV29-1 with TRBJ2-3; TRBD2 is a possible D gene (6 bases). The sample taken for sequencing was peripheral blood or thyroid tissue (not recorded which). This chain's CDR3 is CSVGRGVVDTDTQYF. DNA of the CDR3: TGCAGCGTAGGTCGCGGGGTCGTTGACACAGATACGCAGTATTTT.